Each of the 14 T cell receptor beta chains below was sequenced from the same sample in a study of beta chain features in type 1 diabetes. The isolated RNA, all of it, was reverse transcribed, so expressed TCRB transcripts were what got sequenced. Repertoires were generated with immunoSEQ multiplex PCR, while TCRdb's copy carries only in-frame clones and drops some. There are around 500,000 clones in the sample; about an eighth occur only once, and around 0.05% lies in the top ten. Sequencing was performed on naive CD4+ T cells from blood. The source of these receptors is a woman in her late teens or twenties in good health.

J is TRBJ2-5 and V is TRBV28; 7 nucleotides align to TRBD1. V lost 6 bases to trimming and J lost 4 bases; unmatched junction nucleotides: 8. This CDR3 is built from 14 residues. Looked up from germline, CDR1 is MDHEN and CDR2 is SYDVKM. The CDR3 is CASRPTGLGETQYF. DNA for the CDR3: TGTGCCAGCAGGCCGACAGGGCTAGGAGAGACCCAGTACTTC. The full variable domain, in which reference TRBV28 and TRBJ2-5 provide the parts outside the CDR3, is DVKVTQSSRYLVKRTGEKVFLECVQDMDHENMFWYRQDPGLGLRLIYFSYDVKMKEKGDIPEGYSVSREKKERFSLILESASTNQTSMYLCASRPTGLGETQYFGPGTRLLVL.

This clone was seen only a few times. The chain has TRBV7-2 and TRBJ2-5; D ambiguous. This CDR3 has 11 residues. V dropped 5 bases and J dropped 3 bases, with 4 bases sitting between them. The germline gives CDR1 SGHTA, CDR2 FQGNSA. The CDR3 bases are TGTGCCAGCAGCCATAAAGAGACCCAGTACTTC. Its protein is CASSHKETQYF.

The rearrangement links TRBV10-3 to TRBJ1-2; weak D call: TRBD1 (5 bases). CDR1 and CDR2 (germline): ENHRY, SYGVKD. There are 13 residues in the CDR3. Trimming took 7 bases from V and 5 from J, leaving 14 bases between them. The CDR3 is CAITPDTGYGYTF. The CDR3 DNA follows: TGTGCCATCACCCCGGACACTGGTTATGGCTACACCTTC.

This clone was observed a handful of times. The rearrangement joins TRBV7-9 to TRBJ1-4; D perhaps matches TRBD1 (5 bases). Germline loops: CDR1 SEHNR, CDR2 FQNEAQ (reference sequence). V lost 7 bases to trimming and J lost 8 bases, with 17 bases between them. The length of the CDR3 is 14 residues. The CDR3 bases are TGTGCCAGCACCACGTTCGGGACGGGGGAAAAACTGTTTTTT. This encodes CASTTFGTGEKLFF.

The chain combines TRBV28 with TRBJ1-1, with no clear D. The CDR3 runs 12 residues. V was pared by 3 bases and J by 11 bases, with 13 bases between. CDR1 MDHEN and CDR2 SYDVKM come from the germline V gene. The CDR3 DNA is TGTGCCAGCAGTTTCCCGGGAGGCCTGGCTTTCTTT. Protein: CASSFPGGLAFF.

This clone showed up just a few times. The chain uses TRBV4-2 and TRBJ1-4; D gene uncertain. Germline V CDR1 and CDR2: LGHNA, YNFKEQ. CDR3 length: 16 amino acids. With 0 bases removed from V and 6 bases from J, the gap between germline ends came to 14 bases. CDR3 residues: CASSQESLGSHEKLFF. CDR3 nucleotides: TGTGCCAGCAGCCAAGAGAGCTTGGGGTCCCATGAAAAACTGTTTTTT.

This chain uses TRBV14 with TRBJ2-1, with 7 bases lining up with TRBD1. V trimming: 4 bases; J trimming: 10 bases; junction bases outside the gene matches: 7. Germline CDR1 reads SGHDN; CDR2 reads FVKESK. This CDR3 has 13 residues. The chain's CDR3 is CASSLYRGREQFF. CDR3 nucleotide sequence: TGTGCCAGCAGCCTCTACAGGGGCCGGGAGCAGTTCTTC.

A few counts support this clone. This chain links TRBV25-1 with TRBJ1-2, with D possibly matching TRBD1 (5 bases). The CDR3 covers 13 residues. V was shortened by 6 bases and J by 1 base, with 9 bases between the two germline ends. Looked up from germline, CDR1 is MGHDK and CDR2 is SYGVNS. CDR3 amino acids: CASSREINYGYTF. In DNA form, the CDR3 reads TGTGCCAGCAGCAGGGAGATTAACTATGGCTACACCTTC.

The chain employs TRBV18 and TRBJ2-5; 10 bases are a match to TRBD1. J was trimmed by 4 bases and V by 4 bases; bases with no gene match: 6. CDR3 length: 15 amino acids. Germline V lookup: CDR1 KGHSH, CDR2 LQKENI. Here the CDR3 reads CASSRATGGIETQYF. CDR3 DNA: TGTGCCAGCTCACGAGCGACAGGGGGCATAGAGACCCAGTACTTC.

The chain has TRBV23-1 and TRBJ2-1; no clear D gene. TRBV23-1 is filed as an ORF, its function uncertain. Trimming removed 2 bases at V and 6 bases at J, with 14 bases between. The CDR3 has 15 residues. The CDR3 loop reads CASSQRAPMFNEQFF. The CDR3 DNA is TGCGCCAGCAGTCAAAGGGCGCCGATGTTCAATGAGCAGTTCTTC.

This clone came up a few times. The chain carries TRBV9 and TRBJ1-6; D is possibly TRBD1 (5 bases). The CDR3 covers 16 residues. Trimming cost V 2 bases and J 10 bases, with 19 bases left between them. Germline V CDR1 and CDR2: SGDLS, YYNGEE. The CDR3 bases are TGTGCCAGCAGCGTTGATTTTACAGGACGTCAGTCACCCCTCCACTTT. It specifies CASSVDFTGRQSPLHF.

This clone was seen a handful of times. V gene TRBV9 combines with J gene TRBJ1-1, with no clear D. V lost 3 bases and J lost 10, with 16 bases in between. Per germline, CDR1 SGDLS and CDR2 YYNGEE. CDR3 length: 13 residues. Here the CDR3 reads CASSASTGYVAFF. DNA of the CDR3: TGTGCCAGCAGCGCGAGCACGGGGTATGTAGCTTTCTTT.

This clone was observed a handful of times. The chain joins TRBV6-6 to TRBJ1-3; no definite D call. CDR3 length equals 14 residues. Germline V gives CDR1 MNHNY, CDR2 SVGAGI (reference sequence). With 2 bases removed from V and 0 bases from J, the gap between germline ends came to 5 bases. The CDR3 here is CASSYVNSGNTIYF. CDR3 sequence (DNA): TGTGCCAGCAGTTACGTGAACTCTGGAAACACCATATATTTT.

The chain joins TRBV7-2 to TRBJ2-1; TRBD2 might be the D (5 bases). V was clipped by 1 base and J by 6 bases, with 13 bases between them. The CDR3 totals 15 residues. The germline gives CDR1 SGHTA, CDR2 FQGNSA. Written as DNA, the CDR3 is TGTGCCAGCAGCTTAGGCGTTATAGGGAGCAATGAGCAGTTCTTC. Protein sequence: CASSLGVIGSNEQFF.